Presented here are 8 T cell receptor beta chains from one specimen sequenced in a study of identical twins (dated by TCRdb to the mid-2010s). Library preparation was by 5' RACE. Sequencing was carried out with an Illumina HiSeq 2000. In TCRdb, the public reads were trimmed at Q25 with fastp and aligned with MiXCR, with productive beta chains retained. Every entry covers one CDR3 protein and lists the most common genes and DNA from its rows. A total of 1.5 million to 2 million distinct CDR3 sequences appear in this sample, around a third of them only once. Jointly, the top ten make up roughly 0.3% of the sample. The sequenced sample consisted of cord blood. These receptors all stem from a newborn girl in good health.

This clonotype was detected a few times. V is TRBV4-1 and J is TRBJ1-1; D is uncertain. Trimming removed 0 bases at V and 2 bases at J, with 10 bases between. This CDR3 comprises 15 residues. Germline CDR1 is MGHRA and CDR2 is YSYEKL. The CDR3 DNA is TGCGCCAGCAGCCAAGAGGGGAGACCCAACACTGAAGCTTTCTTT. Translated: CASSQEGRPNTEAFF.

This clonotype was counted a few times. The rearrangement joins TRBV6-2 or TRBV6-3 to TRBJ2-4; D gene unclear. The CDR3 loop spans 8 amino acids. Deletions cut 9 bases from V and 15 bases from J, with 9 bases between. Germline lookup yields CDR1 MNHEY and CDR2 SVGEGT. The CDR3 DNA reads TGTGCCAGTAATCGAGGGTACTTC. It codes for CASNRGYF.

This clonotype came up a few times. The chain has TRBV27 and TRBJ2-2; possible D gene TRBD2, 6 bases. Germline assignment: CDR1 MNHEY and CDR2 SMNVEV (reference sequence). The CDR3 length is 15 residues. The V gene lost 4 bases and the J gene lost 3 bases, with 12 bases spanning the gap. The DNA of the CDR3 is TGTGCCAGCAGTTCGGCTAGCGTCCACACCGGGGAGCTGTTTTTT. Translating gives CASSSASVHTGELFF.

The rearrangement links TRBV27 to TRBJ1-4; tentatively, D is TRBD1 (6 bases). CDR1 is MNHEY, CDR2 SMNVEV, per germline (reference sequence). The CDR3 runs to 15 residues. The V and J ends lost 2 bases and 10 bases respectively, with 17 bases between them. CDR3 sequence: CASSLEGVWRGKLFF. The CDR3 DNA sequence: TGTGCCAGCAGTTTAGAGGGGGTTTGGCGAGGAAAACTGTTTTTT.

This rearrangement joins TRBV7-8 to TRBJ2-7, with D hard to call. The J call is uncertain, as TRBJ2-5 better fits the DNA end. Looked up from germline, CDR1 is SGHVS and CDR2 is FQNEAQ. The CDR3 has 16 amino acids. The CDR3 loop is CASSLARTLGEETQYF. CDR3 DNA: TGTGCCAGCAGCTTAGCGCGTACCCTTGGGGAAGAGACCCAGTACTTC.

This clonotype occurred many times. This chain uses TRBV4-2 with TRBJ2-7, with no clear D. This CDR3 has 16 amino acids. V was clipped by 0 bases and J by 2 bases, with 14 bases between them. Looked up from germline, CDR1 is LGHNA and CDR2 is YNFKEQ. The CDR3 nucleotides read TGTGCCAGCAGCCAAGATGACTCGACGCCCACCTACGAGCAGTACTTC. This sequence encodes CASSQDDSTPTYEQYF.

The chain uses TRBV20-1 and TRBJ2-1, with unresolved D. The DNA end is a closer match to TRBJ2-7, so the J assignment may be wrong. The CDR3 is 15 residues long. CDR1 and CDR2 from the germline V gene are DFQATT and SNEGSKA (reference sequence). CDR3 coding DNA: TGCAGTGCGTTAGCTGATAGGAGCTCCTACAATGAGCAGTACTTC. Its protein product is CSALADRSSYNEQYF.

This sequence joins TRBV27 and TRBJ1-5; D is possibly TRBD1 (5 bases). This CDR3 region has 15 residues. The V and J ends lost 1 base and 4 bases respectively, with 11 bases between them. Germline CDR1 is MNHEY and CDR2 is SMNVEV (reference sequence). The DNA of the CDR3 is TGTGCCAGCAGTTTATTGTCAGGGTTGAATCAGCCCCAGCATTTT. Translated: CASSLLSGLNQPQHF.